This T cell receptor beta chain was sequenced in a study of T cells in Graves' hyperthyroidism and ophthalmopathy. Amplified TCR beta CDR3 regions derived from RNA transcripts. HTBI primers drove first-round RT-PCR of the TCR CDR3. TCRdb ran MiXCR on the multiplex PCR reads and lists one entry per CDR3 protein. Of some 350,000 distinct CDR3 sequences in the sample, roughly 25% were seen once. The sample holds many counts of this clonotype. This TCR was sampled from a man between 45 and 60 years old with Graves' hyperthyroidism. The source material was blood.

Here the CDR3 DNA reads TGTGCCTGGAGCCTACTGGACGAGCAGTACTTC. It is translated as CAWSLLDEQYF. The V and J genes are TRBV30 and TRBJ2-7; D not resolved. The CDR3 is 11 residues long. Germline assignment: CDR1 GTSNPN and CDR2 SVGIG (reference sequence). V gave up 3 bases and J gave up 5 bases, with 8 bases separating them.